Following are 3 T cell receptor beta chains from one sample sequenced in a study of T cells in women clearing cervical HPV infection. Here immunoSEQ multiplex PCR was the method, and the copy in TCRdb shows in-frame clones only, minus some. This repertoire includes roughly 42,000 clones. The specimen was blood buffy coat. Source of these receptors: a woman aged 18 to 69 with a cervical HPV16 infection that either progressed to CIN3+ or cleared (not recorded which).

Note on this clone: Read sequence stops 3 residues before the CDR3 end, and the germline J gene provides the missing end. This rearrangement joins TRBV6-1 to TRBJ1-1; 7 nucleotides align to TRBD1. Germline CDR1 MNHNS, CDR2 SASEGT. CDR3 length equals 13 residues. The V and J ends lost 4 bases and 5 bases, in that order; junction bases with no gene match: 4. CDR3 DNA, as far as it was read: TGTGCCAGCAGTGCAGACAGGGTGACTGAA. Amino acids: CASSADRVTE. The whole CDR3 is CASSADRVTEAFF.

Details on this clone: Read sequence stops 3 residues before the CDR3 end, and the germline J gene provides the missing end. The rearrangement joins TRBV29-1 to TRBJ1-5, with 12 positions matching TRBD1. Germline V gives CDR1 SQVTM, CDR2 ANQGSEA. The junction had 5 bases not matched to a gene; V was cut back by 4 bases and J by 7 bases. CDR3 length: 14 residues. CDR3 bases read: TGCAGCGTTGTGGGACAGGGGGCCGGGCAGCCC. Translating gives CSVVGQGAGQP. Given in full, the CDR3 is CSVVGQGAGQPQHF.

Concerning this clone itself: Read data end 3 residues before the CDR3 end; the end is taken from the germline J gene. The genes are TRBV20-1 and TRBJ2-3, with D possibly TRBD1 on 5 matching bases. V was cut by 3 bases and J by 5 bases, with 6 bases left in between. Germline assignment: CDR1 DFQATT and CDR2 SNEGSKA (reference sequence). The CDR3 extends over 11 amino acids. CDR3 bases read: TGCAGTGCTAGTAGGGGAGATACG. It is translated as CSASRGDT. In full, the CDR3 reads CSASRGDTQYF.